This T cell receptor (beta chain) was sequenced during a study of cytomegalovirus exposure and HLA in healthy donors. Study-level points and caveats: The study put 150 to 200 TCR beta chains on its list as cytomegalovirus-associated. In a later analysis, first-cohort TCR clusters were found to tend to co-occur in the 130 or so validation repertoires. Researchers reported that three CMV-associated chains were confirmed in vitro as CMV antigen-specific. For most TCR sequences rarity was the rule, although some public TCRs occurred in many donors.

The assay was immunoSEQ multiplex PCR, and TCRdb's table has in-frame clones only and misses some. The sample records 220,000 or so clones, approximately 88% being singletons. Concerning this clone itself: Its antigen is not known.

Germline loops: CDR1 SGHTA, CDR2 FQGTGA. The CDR3 loop spans 13 amino acids. V was cut by 4 bases and J by 3 bases, with 10 bases left in between. The receptor was isolated from a woman aged 25 to 45 in good health and CMV-seropositive. The specimen was PBMCs. The V gene is TRBV7-3, the J gene TRBJ2-7; D may be TRBD2 (5 bases). CDR3 amino acids: CASSSSLGYEQYF. The CDR3 DNA reads as TGTGCCAGCAGCTCCTCACTAGGCTACGAGCAGTACTTC.